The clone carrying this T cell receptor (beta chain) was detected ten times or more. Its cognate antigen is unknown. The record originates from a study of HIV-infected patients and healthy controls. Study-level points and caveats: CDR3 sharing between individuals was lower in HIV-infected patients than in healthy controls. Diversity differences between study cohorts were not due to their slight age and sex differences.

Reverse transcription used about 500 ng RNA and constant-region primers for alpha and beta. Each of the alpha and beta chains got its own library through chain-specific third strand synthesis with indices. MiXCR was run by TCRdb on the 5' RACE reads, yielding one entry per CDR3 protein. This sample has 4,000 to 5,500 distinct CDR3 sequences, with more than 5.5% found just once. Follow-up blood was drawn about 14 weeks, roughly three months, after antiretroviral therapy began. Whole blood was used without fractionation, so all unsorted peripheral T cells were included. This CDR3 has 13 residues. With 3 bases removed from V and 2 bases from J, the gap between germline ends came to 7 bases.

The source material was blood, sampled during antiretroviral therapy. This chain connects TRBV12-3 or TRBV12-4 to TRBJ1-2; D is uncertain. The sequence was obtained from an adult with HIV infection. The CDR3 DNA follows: TGTGCCAGCAGTTTCCGAGGGAACTATGGCTACACCTTC. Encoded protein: CASSFRGNYGYTF.